Below, 6 T cell receptor beta chains from the same sample are listed, as sequenced in a study of T cell repertoires in cytomegalovirus infection. From the reads, TCRdb called clonotypes with MiXCR, one entry per CDR3 protein. The repertoire holds about 180,000 distinct CDR3 sequences, with around 15% as singletons. The sequenced sample consisted of PBMCs. Receptors originate from a human donor in good health (CMV status not recorded). Some clones in this sample may be carry-over from other donors' samples.

The CDR3 bases are TGTGCCAGCAGTGAGGTTAGCCCGAACACCGGGGAGCTGTTTTTT. Translating gives CASSEVSPNTGELFF. The chain combines TRBV2 with TRBJ2-2; no reliable D call. Trimming removed 3 bases from V and 0 bases from J, with 8 bases in between. The CDR3 runs to 15 residues. From germline, CDR1 is SNHLY and CDR2 FYNNEI.

CDR3 in DNA: TGTGCCAGCAGCTTAGTGCATCTGCTAGCGGGAGGATCCTACAATGAGCAGTTCTTC. Amino acids: CASSLVHLLAGGSYNEQFF. The rearrangement joins TRBV11-2 to TRBJ2-1; 11 nucleotides line up with TRBD2. This CDR3 spans 19 amino acids. CDR1 SGHAT and CDR2 FQNNGV come from the germline V gene. V was pared by 1 base and J by 1 base, with 9 bases of the junction left unmatched.

This clonotype turned up a few times. This sequence joins TRBV7-9 and TRBJ1-1, with 8 bases lining up with TRBD1. CDR1 and CDR2 from the germline V gene are SEHNR and FQNEAQ (reference sequence). This CDR3 spans 18 amino acids. Germline trimming cut 6 bases from V and 5 bases from J; bases unmatched to any gene: 20. This chain's CDR3 is CASSHISGRGRGGTEAFF. The CDR3 DNA sequence: TGTGCCAGCAGTCACATCAGTGGCAGGGGGCGAGGTGGGACTGAAGCTTTCTTT. The variable domain in full, completed from reference TRBV7-9 and TRBJ1-1, reads DTGVSQNPRHKITKRGQNVTFRCDPISEHNRLYWYRQTLGQGPEFLTYFQNEAQLEKSRLLSDRFSAERPKGSFSTLEIQRTEQGDSAMYLCASSHISGRGRGGTEAFFGQGTRLTVV.

There are a few counts of this clonotype. The rearrangement links TRBV28 to TRBJ2-7; D not certain. Trimming cost V 8 bases and J 5 bases, with 16 bases left between them. Germline values: CDR1 MDHEN, CDR2 SYDVKM. CDR3 length equals 13 residues. Written as DNA, the CDR3 is TGTGCCAGCTCAGACCCAAATCCCCACGAGCAGTACTTC. Protein sequence: CASSDPNPHEQYF.

This clonotype was found many times. This chain uses TRBV2 with TRBJ2-3; TRBD2 matches 9 bases. After removal of 7 bases from V and 5 bases from J, the junction contained 7 bases not matched to a gene. This CDR3 comprises 14 residues. Germline assignment: CDR1 SNHLY and CDR2 FYNNEI. The CDR3 coding sequence is TGTGCCAGCAAGATGGAACTAGCGGGAGATACGCAGTATTTT. Its translation is CASKMELAGDTQYF.

This clonotype was counted many times. This chain joins TRBV7-2 and TRBJ2-7; D not resolved. The ends were cut back, 5 bases at V and 4 bases at J, with 15 bases in the middle. Germline lookup yields CDR1 SGHTA and CDR2 FQGNSA. The CDR3 consists of 14 residues. DNA for the CDR3: TGTGCCAGCAGCGGACGCGCCTATCCTTACGAGCAGTACTTC. It translates to CASSGRAYPYEQYF. Together with reference TRBV7-2 and TRBJ2-7, the CDR3 gives the full variable domain: GAGVSQSPSNKVTEKGKDVELRCDPISGHTALYWYRQSLGQGLEFLIYFQGNSAPDKSGLPSDRFSAERTGGSVSTLTIQRTQQEDSAVYLCASSGRAYPYEQYFGPGTRLTVT.